This TCR beta chain was captured by sequencing in a study of blood T cell repertoires in COVID-19. As for the study in general: There were acute and convalescent COVID-19 samples, and they came from the United States, Italy and Spain. The cDNA or gDNA used as material had been derived from T cells, B-cell-depleted T cells, or PBMCs.

Unmatched junction bases numbered 4, after V lost 6 bases and J lost 7 bases. CDR3 length: 14 residues. Germline V gives CDR1 SGHAT, CDR2 FQNNGV. Methods used by the authors: Nucleated cell number was recorded as an estimate derived from reference gene primer amplification. Using immunoSEQ multiplex PCR, the repertoire was profiled, and TCRdb retains in-frame clones only, with some absent. For V, J and clone size, that table is used; D and trimming come from the DNA. The profile shows 70,000 to 95,000 clones, about 91% of them singletons. The chain is built from TRBV11-2 and TRBJ2-2; TRBD2 aligns across 11 bases. This receptor was taken from a woman in her 70s with acute or convalescent COVID-19. Input material: peripheral blood. CDR3 loop: CASSRLAGGGELFF. The CDR3 DNA sequence: TGTGCCAGCAGTCGGCTAGCGGGAGGCGGGGAGCTGTTTTTT. Complete variable domain (other parts from reference TRBV11-2 and TRBJ2-2): EAGVAQSPRYKIIEKRQSVAFWCNPISGHATLYWYQQILGQGPKLLIQFQNNGVVDDSQLPKDRFSAERLKGVDSTLKIQPAKLEDSAVYLCASSRLAGGGELFFGEGSRLTVL.